This T cell receptor beta chain was retrieved from a study of metastatic and nonmetastatic thyroid tumors. Background on the study: Repertoires of blood and of tissue (tumor or nodule) from malignant and benign thyroid patients were compared.

Before thyroid surgery, none of the patients had received any treatment. Germline V gene sequence: CDR1 DFQATT, CDR2 SNEGSKA (reference sequence). This CDR3 region has 15 residues. TCRdb reassembled clones from the PCR reads with MiXCR. Here the sample spans about 13,000 clones, 20% to 30% being singletons. About this clone itself: Compared with germline, one end of the junction differs, possibly owing to a read error.

Material for sequencing was tumor tissue. V and J are TRBV20-1 and TRBJ2-5, with 8 bases fitting TRBD2. This clonotype originated in a female donor with papillary thyroid cancer or a benign thyroid nodule (not recorded which). Some clones in this sample may be carry-over from other donors' samples. The CDR3 DNA follows: TGCAGTGCTAGAATAGGGACTAGGGACCAAGAGAACCAGTACTTC. Protein sequence: CSARIGTRDQENQYF.